The source of this T cell receptor (beta chain) is a study of patients and donors after allogeneic stem cell transplantation. V was clipped by 2 bases and J by 4 bases; unmatched bases: 9. CDR3 length: 16 residues. Per the germline V gene, CDR1 is ENHRY and CDR2 is SYGVKD. This clonotype has more than one count but fewer than ten. TCRdb reprocessed the RT-PCR reads with MiXCR, giving one entry per CDR3 protein. The table shows hundreds of thousands of distinct CDR3 sequences, with over 30% occurring only once. Sequencing was done on a sample of blood, either unsorted or a sorted T cell fraction (not recorded which). The rearrangement joins TRBV10-3 to TRBJ1-2; 8 positions agree with TRBD1. The sequence was collected from a human donor who was either an allogeneic HSCT recipient or a stem cell or donor lymphocyte infusion donor (not recorded which). It is not recorded whose cells these are; they may come from a transplant donor. CDR3 sequence (DNA): TGTGCCATCAGTGAGCCTCGGGACAGGAGATTCTATGGCTACACCTTC. It translates to CAISEPRDRRFYGYTF.